What follows is one T cell receptor beta chain and its context. The antigen is unknown. TCRdb recomputed calls from the reads with MiXCR, one row per CDR3 protein. The table records hundreds of thousands of distinct CDR3 sequences, roughly a third of them present only once. This sample stems from a study of T cell repertoires in cytomegalovirus infection. At the level of the study: CMV infection together with matching HLA type was indicated by public TCR beta signatures. Overall study results and limits: Dominant in the ex vivo response were TCR beta clonotypes restricted by HLA-C and specific for CMV.

V dropped 6 bases and J dropped 7 bases, with 13 bases sitting between them. This CDR3 contains 14 residues. The germline V gene encodes CDR1 SGHVS and CDR2 FNYEAQ. V usage is TRBV7-6 and J usage is TRBJ1-6; D remains ambiguous. The starting material was cultured CD8+ T cells from PBMCs, obtained from culture after CMV antigen stimulation. This sequence originates from a human donor in good health (CMV status not recorded). Some clones in this sample may be carry-over from other donors' samples. The CDR3 region has the DNA TGTGCCAGCAGTACGGGTTTAGGAAATTCACCCCTCCACTTT. It yields the protein CASSTGLGNSPLHF.